This is a list of T cell receptor beta chains from one sample in a study of cytomegalovirus exposure and HLA in healthy donors. Clones were sequenced by immunoSEQ multiplex PCR, and TCRdb holds only the in-frame ones, with some missing. The table includes hundreds of thousands of clones, roughly 80% detected once. Material: PBMCs. Every receptor here comes from a young man in good health and CMV-seronegative. Each CDR3 is given with its conserved first and last residue. Fields, in order: V gene, clone size, J gene, D gene, CDR3 DNA, CDR3 protein. D genes are given only for firm matches. Clone size is not always given. Where it is, it says once, few, many or a class for expanded clones.

v_gene: TRBV7-3
abundance: once
j_gene: TRBJ1-2
d_gene: TRBD1
CDR3nt: TGTGCCAGCAGCTTACTCTCCCCCCCAGGGGGAGCCTTGGGTGGCTACACCTTC
CDR3aa: CASSLLSPPGGALGGYTF

v_gene: TRBV2
abundance: NA
j_gene: TRBJ1-5
d_gene: NA
CDR3nt: TGTGCCAGCAGATTTATAGGCCCCTCGGGTCAGCCCCAGCATTTT
CDR3aa: CASRFIGPSGQPQHF

v_gene: TRBV5-1
abundance: once
j_gene: TRBJ2-7
d_gene: NA
CDR3nt: TGCGCCAGCAGCTTGCTCAGTACCTACGAGCAGTACTTC
CDR3aa: CASSLLSTYEQYF

v_gene: TRBV6-6
abundance: NA
j_gene: TRBJ1-6
d_gene: TRBD1
CDR3nt: TGTGCCAGCAGTAAGTCCCGGGACAGAGGGTGCCCCCTCCACTTT
CDR3aa: CASSKSRDRGCPLHF

v_gene: TRBV2
abundance: few
j_gene: TRBJ2-4
d_gene: NA
CDR3nt: TGTGCCAGCGGAGGAGTGGGGGGGCCTGGTCAGTACTTC
CDR3aa: CASGGVGGPGQYF

v_gene: TRBV27
abundance: NA
j_gene: TRBJ1-2
d_gene: TRBD1
CDR3nt: TGTGCCACCCTACAGGGGGCGCACGCCTATGGCTACACCTTC
CDR3aa: CATLQGAHAYGYTF

v_gene: TRBV2
abundance: NA
j_gene: TRBJ2-2
d_gene: NA
CDR3nt: TGTGCCAGCGACGGCGGATTGAACACCGGGGAGCTGTTTTTT
CDR3aa: CASDGGLNTGELFF

v_gene: TRBV19
abundance: NA
j_gene: TRBJ2-6
d_gene: NA
CDR3nt: TGTGCCAGTAAGCCTGGGCAACCTCAACCTGGGGCCAACGTCCTGACTTTC
CDR3aa: CASKPGQPQPGANVLTF

v_gene: TRBV7-2
abundance: NA
j_gene: TRBJ2-5
d_gene: NA
CDR3nt: TGTGCCAGCAGCTTGGGAACAGGGCAAGAGACCCAGTACTTC
CDR3aa: CASSLGTGQETQYF

v_gene: TRBV19
abundance: NA
j_gene: TRBJ2-6
d_gene: NA
CDR3nt: TGTGCCAGTAGCATTGCGTCTGGGGCCAGCGTCCTGACTTTC
CDR3aa: CASSIASGASVLTF

v_gene: TRBV7-3
abundance: once
j_gene: TRBJ1-1
d_gene: TRBD1
CDR3nt: TGTGCCAGCAGCTCGACAGGGGGCTTTAGGAACACTGAAGCTTTCTTT
CDR3aa: CASSSTGGFRNTEAFF

v_gene: TRBV6-1
abundance: NA
j_gene: TRBJ2-3
d_gene: TRBD1
CDR3nt: TGTGCCAGCTCTCGGACAGGGGAAGGGGCAGATACGCAGTATTTT
CDR3aa: CASSRTGEGADTQYF

v_gene: TRBV7-2
abundance: NA
j_gene: TRBJ2-1
d_gene: TRBD2
CDR3nt: TGTGCCAGCAGCCTACGGACTAGCGGGGGTTACAATGAGCAGTTCTTC
CDR3aa: CASSLRTSGGYNEQFF

v_gene: TRBV7-9
abundance: once
j_gene: TRBJ1-1
d_gene: NA
CDR3nt: TGTGCCAGCAGCTTAGTGGCAGGGTTGAACACTGAAGCTTTCTTT
CDR3aa: CASSLVAGLNTEAFF

v_gene: TRBV2
abundance: NA
j_gene: TRBJ1-2
d_gene: NA
CDR3nt: TGTGCCAGCAGTGAGGCAGGTGGCTACACCTTC
CDR3aa: CASSEAGGYTF

v_gene: TRBV7-2
abundance: once
j_gene: TRBJ2-7
d_gene: NA
CDR3nt: TGTGCCAGCAGCTTAGCTGTCGGGGGGCAGTACTTC
CDR3aa: CASSLAVGGQYF

v_gene: TRBV28
abundance: NA
j_gene: TRBJ2-7
d_gene: TRBD2
CDR3nt: TGTGCCAGCAGTCCGGGAGGTGCGACCTACGAGCAGTACTTC
CDR3aa: CASSPGGATYEQYF

v_gene: TRBV6-1
abundance: NA
j_gene: TRBJ1-5
d_gene: NA
CDR3nt: TGTGCCAGCAAGGCAAGCCAGGATCAGCCCCAGCATTTT
CDR3aa: CASKASQDQPQHF

v_gene: TRBV28
abundance: NA
j_gene: TRBJ1-2
d_gene: NA
CDR3nt: TGTGCCAGCAGTTTAACAGCAGGAGGGTCTGGCTACACCTTC
CDR3aa: CASSLTAGGSGYTF